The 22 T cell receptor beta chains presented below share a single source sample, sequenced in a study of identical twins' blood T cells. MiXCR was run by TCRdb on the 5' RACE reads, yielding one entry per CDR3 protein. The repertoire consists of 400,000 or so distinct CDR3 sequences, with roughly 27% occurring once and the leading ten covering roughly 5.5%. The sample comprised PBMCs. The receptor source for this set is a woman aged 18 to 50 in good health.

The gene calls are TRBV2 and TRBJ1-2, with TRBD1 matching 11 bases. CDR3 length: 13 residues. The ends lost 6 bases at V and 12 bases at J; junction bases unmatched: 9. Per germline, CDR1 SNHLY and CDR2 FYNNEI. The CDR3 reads CASSRDRGEFNTF. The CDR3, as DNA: TGTGCCAGCAGCCGGGACAGGGGGGAATTCAACACCTTC.

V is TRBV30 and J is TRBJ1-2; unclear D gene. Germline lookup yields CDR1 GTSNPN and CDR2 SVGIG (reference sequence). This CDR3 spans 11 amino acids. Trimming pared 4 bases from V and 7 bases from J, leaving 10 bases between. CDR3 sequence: CAWIRSGGYTF. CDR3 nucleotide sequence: TGTGCCTGGATAAGGAGCGGTGGCTACACCTTC.

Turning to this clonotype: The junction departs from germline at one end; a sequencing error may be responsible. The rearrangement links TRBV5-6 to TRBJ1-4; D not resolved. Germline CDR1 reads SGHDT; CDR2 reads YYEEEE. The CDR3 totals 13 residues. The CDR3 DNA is TGCGCCAGCAGCTTTGTTCTGGACGAAAAACTGTTTTTT. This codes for CASSFVLDEKLFF. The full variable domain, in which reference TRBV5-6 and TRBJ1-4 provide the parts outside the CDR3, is DAGVTQSPTHLIKTRGQQVTLRCSPKSGHDTVSWYQQALGQGPQFIFQYYEEEERQRGNFPDRFSGHQFPNYSSELNVNALLLGDSALYLCASSFVLDEKLFFGSGTQLSVL.

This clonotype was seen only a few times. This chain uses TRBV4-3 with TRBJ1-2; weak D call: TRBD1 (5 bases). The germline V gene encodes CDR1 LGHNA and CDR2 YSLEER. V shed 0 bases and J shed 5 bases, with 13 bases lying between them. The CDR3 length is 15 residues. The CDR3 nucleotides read TGCGCCAGCAGCCAAGAGGCCAGGGAGGGATATGGCTACACCTTC. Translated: CASSQEAREGYGYTF.

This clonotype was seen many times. The CDR3 DNA follows: TGTGCCAGCAGTCTATCCCGTCGTTTGGATACGCAGTATTTT. Translation: CASSLSRRLDTQYF. The rearrangement uses TRBV11-2 and TRBJ2-3; D uncertain. The CDR3 loop spans 14 amino acids. Germline CDR1 reads SGHAT; CDR2 reads FQNNGV. The V gene lost 6 bases and the J gene lost 6 bases, with 16 bases spanning the gap. The full variable domain, completed using reference TRBV11-2 and TRBJ2-3, is EAGVAQSPRYKIIEKRQSVAFWCNPISGHATLYWYQQILGQGPKLLIQFQNNGVVDDSQLPKDRFSAERLKGVDSTLKIQPAKLEDSAVYLCASSLSRRLDTQYFGPGTRLTVL.

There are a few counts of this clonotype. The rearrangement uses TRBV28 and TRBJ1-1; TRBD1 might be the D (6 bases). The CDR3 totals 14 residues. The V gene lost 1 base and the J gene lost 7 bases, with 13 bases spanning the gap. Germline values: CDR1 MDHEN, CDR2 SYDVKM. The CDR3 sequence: CASSLYQGRGEAFF. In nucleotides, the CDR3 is TGTGCCAGCAGTTTATATCAGGGGAGGGGTGAAGCTTTCTTT.

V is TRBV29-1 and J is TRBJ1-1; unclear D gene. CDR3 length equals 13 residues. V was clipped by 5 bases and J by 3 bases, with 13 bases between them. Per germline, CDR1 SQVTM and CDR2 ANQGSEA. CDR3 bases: TGCAGCGTTCGAAGGGAGGGCGACACTGAAGCTTTCTTT. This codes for CSVRREGDTEAFF.

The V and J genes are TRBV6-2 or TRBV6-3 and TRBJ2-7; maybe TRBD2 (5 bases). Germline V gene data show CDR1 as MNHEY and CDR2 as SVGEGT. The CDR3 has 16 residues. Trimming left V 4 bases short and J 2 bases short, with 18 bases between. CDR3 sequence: CASSSSLRGLPYEQYF. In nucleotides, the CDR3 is TGTGCCAGCAGTTCCAGTCTAAGAGGACTCCCCTACGAGCAGTACTTC.

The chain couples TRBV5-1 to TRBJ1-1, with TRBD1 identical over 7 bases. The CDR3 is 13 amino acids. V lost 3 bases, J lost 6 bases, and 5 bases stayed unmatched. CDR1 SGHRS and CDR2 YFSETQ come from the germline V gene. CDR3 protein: CASSWGTDAEAFF. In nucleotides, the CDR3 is TGCGCCAGCAGCTGGGGGACAGACGCTGAAGCTTTCTTT.

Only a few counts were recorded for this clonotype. The CDR3 nucleotides read TGTGCCAGCAACAAACAGGGGGCAGACACTGAAGCTTTCTTT. This sequence encodes CASNKQGADTEAFF. The chain uses TRBV9 and TRBJ1-1, with 9 bases identical to TRBD1. Germline V gene lookup returns CDR1 SGDLS and CDR2 YYNGEE. The CDR3 has 14 residues. The V segment lost 6 bases and the J segment 3 bases; nucleotides outside the gene matches: 6.

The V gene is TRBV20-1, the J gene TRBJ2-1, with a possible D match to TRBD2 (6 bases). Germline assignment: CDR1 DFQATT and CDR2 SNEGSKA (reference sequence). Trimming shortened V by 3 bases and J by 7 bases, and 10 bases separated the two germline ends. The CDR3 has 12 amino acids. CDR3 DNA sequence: TGCAGTGCTAGCGGGGGACCTAATGAGCAGTTCTTC. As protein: CSASGGPNEQFF.

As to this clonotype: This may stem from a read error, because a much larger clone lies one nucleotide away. The CDR3 DNA follows: TGCATTGCTGAGCGGGACAGCAGCTCACCCCTCCACTTT. This sequence encodes CIAERDSSSPLHF. V usage is TRBV20-1 and J usage is TRBJ1-6, with 7 bases matching TRBD1. The V gene's germline CDR1 is DFQATT and CDR2 SNEGSKA (reference sequence). The CDR3 length is 13 residues.

The CDR3 DNA sequence: TGTGCCAGCTCACCCCCCCGGGACAGGGTGAACTATGGCTACACCTTC. This encodes CASSPPRDRVNYGYTF. This chain uses TRBV18 with TRBJ1-2, with 9 bases identical to TRBD1. The junction had 7 bases not matched to a gene; V was cut back by 3 bases and J by 2 bases. This CDR3 is built from 16 residues. The germline V gene has CDR1 KGHSH and CDR2 LQKENI.

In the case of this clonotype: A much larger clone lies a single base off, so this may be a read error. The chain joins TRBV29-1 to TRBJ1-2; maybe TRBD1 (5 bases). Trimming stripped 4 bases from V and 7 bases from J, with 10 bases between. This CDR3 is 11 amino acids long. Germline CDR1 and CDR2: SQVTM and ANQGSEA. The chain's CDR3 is CSVGGLGGYTF. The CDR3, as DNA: TGCAGCGTTGGGGGACTTGGTGGCTACACCTTC. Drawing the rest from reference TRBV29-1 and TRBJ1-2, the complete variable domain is SAVISQKPSRDICQRGTSLTIQCQVDSQVTMMFWYRQQPGQSLTLIATANQGSEATYESGFVIDKFPISRPNLTFSTLTVSNMSPEDSSIYLCSVGGLGGYTFGSGTRLTVV.

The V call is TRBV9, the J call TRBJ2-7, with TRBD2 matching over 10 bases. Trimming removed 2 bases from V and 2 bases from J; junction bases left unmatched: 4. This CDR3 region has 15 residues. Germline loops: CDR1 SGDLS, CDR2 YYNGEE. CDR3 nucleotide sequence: TGTGCCAGCAGCGTCGGACTAGCGGATACCTACGAGCAGTACTTC. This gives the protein CASSVGLADTYEQYF.

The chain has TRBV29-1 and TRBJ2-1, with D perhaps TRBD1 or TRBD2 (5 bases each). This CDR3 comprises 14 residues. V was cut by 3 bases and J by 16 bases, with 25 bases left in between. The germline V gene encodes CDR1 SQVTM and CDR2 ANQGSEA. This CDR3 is CSVEGSSPGPGQFF. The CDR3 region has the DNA TGCAGCGTTGAGGGGAGTTCGCCGGGACCAGGGCAATTCTTC.

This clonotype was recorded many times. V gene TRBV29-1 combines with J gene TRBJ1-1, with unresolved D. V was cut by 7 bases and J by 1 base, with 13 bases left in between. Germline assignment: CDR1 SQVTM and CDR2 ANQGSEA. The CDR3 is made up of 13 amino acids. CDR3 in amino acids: CSGRSTSNTEAFF. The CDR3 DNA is TGCAGCGGGAGGTCTACGTCGAACACTGAAGCTTTCTTT.

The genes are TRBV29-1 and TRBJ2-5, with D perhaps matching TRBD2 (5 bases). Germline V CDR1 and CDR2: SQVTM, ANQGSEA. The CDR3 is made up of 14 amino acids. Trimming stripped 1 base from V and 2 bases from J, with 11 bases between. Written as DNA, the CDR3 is TGCAGCGTTGAAGGAGTACCGGGGCAAGAGACCCAGTACTTC. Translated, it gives CSVEGVPGQETQYF. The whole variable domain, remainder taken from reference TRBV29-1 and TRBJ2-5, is SAVISQKPSRDICQRGTSLTIQCQVDSQVTMMFWYRQQPGQSLTLIATANQGSEATYESGFVIDKFPISRPNLTFSTLTVSNMSPEDSSIYLCSVEGVPGQETQYFGPGTRLLVL.

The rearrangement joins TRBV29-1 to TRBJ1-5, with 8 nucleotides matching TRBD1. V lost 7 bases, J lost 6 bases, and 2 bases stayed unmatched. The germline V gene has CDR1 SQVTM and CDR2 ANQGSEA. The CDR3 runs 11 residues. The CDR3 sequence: CSGDRGQPQHF. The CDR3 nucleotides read TGCAGCGGTGACAGGGGTCAGCCCCAGCATTTT.

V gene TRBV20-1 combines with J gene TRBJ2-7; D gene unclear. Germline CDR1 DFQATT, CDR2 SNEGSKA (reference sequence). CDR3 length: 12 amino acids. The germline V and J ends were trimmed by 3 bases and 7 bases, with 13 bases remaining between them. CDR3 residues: CSARDGLGEQYF. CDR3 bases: TGCAGTGCTAGGGATGGTTTGGGGGAGCAGTACTTC.

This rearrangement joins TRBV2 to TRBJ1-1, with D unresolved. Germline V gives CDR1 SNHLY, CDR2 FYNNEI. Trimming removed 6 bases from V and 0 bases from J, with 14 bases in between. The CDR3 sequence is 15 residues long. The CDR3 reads CASRSAGTLNTEAFF. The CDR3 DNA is TGTGCCAGCAGGTCCGCAGGAACCTTGAACACTGAAGCTTTCTTT.

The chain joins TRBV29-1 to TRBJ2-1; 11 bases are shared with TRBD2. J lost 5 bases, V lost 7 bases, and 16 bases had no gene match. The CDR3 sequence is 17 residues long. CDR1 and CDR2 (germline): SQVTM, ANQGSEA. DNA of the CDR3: TGCAGCGCCCGACCGCCCTTACTAGCGGGAGTCCACAATGAGCAGTTCTTC. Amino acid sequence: CSARPPLLAGVHNEQFF.